These 10 T cell receptor beta chains were all obtained from the same sample, sequenced in a study of blood T cell repertoires in COVID-19. Using immunoSEQ multiplex PCR, the repertoire was profiled, and TCRdb retains in-frame clones only, with some absent. The sample includes 120,000 to 150,000 clones, more than 80% of them seen just once. Sequenced material: peripheral blood. The receptors stem from an elderly woman with acute or convalescent COVID-19.

V is TRBV13 and J is TRBJ2-7, with 9 bases that match TRBD1. The CDR3 covers 16 residues. Per germline, CDR1 PRHDT and CDR2 FYEKMQ (reference sequence). V shed 5 bases and J 3 bases; nucleotides not matched to a gene: 11. Here the CDR3 DNA reads TGTGCCAGCAGCCCGGGACAGGGTACGTCTGGCTACGAGCAGTACTTC. This codes for CASSPGQGTSGYEQYF.

The chain joins TRBV7-3 to TRBJ1-5; 7 bases agree with TRBD1. The V and J ends lost 5 bases and 7 bases, in that order; junction bases with no gene match: 11. The CDR3 runs 15 residues. Germline V gene lookup returns CDR1 SGHTA and CDR2 FQGTGA. The CDR3 DNA sequence: TGTGCCAGCAGCCGCCGACAGGGAGTGATACAGCCCCAGCATTTT. Its translation: CASSRRQGVIQPQHF.

The chain links TRBV15 to TRBJ1-3; no clear D. The CDR3 extends over 15 amino acids. CDR1 and CDR2 (germline): LNHNV, YYDKDF (reference sequence). The V end was cut by 6 bases, the J end by 2 bases, with 14 bases between. The CDR3 loop reads CATRDGGLAGNTIYF. The CDR3 nucleotides are TGTGCCACCAGGGACGGAGGGCTCGCTGGAAACACCATATATTTT. Full variable domain (rest looked up from reference TRBV15 and TRBJ1-3): DAMVIQNPRYQVTQFGKPVTLSCSQTLNHNVMYWYQQKSSQAPKLLFHYYDKDFNNEADTPDNFQSRRPNTSFCFLDIRSPGLGDTAMYLCATRDGGLAGNTIYFGEGSWLTVV.

The chain uses TRBV7-2 and TRBJ2-3; no reliable D call. V lost 0 bases and J 0 bases, leaving 10 bases between the germline ends. The CDR3 loop spans 16 amino acids. Germline CDR1 reads SGHTA; CDR2 reads FQGNSA. CDR3 sequence reads: CASSLAADSSTDTQYF. CDR3 DNA sequence: TGTGCCAGCAGCTTAGCTGCAGACTCTAGCACAGATACGCAGTATTTT.

The chain links TRBV6-5 to TRBJ2-7; maybe TRBD2 (7 bases). This CDR3 contains 16 residues. V lost 2 bases and J lost 5, with 19 bases in between. Per the germline V gene, CDR1 is MNHEY and CDR2 is SVGAGI. In DNA, the CDR3 is TGTGCCAGCAGTTACCAATGGAGGGGGGGACCCGACGAGCAGTACTTC. As protein: CASSYQWRGGPDEQYF.

The chain recombines TRBV5-1 with TRBJ2-3; D call uncertain. CDR1 is SGHRS, CDR2 YFSETQ, per germline. The CDR3 runs to 17 residues. V gave up 0 bases and J gave up 0 bases, with 14 bases separating them. The CDR3 protein is CASSLAPGPTSTDTQYF. The CDR3 region has the DNA TGCGCCAGCAGCTTGGCGCCAGGTCCAACTAGCACAGATACGCAGTATTTT. Looking up the rest from reference TRBV5-1 and TRBJ2-3 gives the full variable domain: KAGVTQTPRYLIKTRGQQVTLSCSPISGHRSVSWYQQTPGQGLQFLFEYFSETQRNKGNFPGRFSGRQFSNSRSEMNVSTLELGDSALYLCASSLAPGPTSTDTQYFGPGTRLTVL.

The chain has TRBV9 and TRBJ2-3, with a possible D match to TRBD1 (6 bases). Germline values: CDR1 SGDLS, CDR2 YYNGEE. Trimming shortened V by 0 bases and J by 6 bases, and 14 bases separated the two germline ends. This CDR3 comprises 15 residues. CDR3 region: CASSVGGRQADTQYF. The CDR3 DNA sequence: TGTGCCAGCAGCGTAGGGGGGCGACAGGCGGATACGCAGTATTTT. The variable domain in full, with the rest retrieved from reference TRBV9 and TRBJ2-3, is DSGVTQTPKHLITATGQRVTLRCSPRSGDLSVYWYQQSLDQGLQFLIQYYNGEERAKGNILERFSAQQFPDLHSELNLSSLELGDSALYFCASSVGGRQADTQYFGPGTRLTVL.

The V call is TRBV7-2, the J call TRBJ2-2; 12 bases map to TRBD2. The V gene end was trimmed by 5 bases and the J gene end by 5 bases; junction bases not matched to a gene: 15. Germline CDR1 and CDR2: SGHTA and FQGNSA. This CDR3 comprises 19 residues. The CDR3 region has the DNA TGTGCCAGCAGCCCCAGGCTTGCTAGCGGGGGGGCCTTTACCGGGGAGCTGTTTTTT. It codes for CASSPRLASGGAFTGELFF.

The chain has TRBV3-1 (or the pseudogene TRBV3-2) and TRBJ1-2; a possible D gene is TRBD1 (5 bases). The germline CDR1 and CDR2 sequences are LGHDT and YNNKEL (reference sequence). V was pared by 1 base and J by 4 bases, with 10 bases between. The CDR3 covers 14 residues. CDR3 amino acids: CASSQAQGTYGYTF. The CDR3 coding sequence is TGTGCCAGCAGCCAAGCTCAGGGCACCTATGGCTACACCTTC.

The CDR3 sequence is CASSLSGIGSGNTIYF. The CDR3 DNA reads TGCGCCAGCAGCTTGTCGGGTATCGGCTCTGGAAACACCATATATTTT. The V and J genes are TRBV5-1 and TRBJ1-3; D uncertain. The V and J ends lost 1 base and 0 bases respectively, with 11 bases between them. The CDR3 extends over 16 amino acids. The germline gives CDR1 SGHRS, CDR2 YFSETQ.